This T cell receptor beta chain was found in a study of blood T cell repertoires in COVID-19. In the study overall: Sites across the United States, Italy and Spain contributed samples from acute and convalescent COVID-19.

Authors' data handling: Reference gene primer amplification gave nucleated cell count estimates. Clones were sequenced by immunoSEQ multiplex PCR, and TCRdb holds only the in-frame ones, with some missing. The V and J calls and clone size are taken from that table; D and trimming were inferred from the DNA. The sample lists 350,000 to 450,000 clones, about nine tenths occurring once. The cohort comprised adults aged about 18 to 90 years residing in approximately 22 US areas. Participants classified as exposed had met a COVID-19 case within 2 weeks before study entry. The sequenced sample was PBMCs or T cells enriched from blood (not recorded which). The receptor comes from a middle-aged woman who had been exposed to COVID-19.

CDR3 DNA: TGCAGCGTGGGTGGACTATCACGGGAGCAGTTCTTC. Translation: CSVGGLSREQFF. This chain joins TRBV29-1 and TRBJ2-1; a weak D match, TRBD2 (6 bases). Germline loops: CDR1 SQVTM, CDR2 ANQGSEA. The V end lost 6 bases, the J end lost 10 bases, and 16 bases lay between the germline ends. The length of the CDR3 is 12 residues.